Following are 6 T cell receptor beta chains from one sample sequenced in a study of blood T cell repertoires in COVID-19. Profiled with immunoSEQ multiplex PCR; TCRdb holds only in-frame clones, not every one. The repertoire holds over 200,000 clones, 70% to 85% seen once, with about 3% in the top ten. The material sequenced was peripheral blood. The receptors shown here come from an elderly woman with acute or convalescent COVID-19.

This sequence joins TRBV7-9 and TRBJ1-3, with TRBD1 matching 7 bases. The CDR3 has 16 residues. The trim removed 2 bases at V and 0 bases at J, leaving 4 bases unmatched. The germline gives CDR1 SEHNR, CDR2 FQNEAQ (reference sequence). This CDR3 is CASSLRGQHSGNTIYF. CDR3 DNA sequence: TGTGCCAGCAGCTTAAGGGGACAGCACTCTGGAAACACCATATATTTT. The full variable domain, completed using reference TRBV7-9 and TRBJ1-3, is DTGVSQNPRHKITKRGQNVTFRCDPISEHNRLYWYRQTLGQGPEFLTYFQNEAQLEKSRLLSDRFSAERPKGSFSTLEIQRTEQGDSAMYLCASSLRGQHSGNTIYFGEGSWLTVV.

The V gene is TRBV10-3, the J gene TRBJ1-2; 7 bases map to TRBD1. Germline V gene data show CDR1 as ENHRY and CDR2 as SYGVKD. J was trimmed by 8 bases and V by 2 bases; bases with no gene match: 5. The CDR3 runs 13 residues. The CDR3 reads CAISEDRVEGYTF. The CDR3 DNA reads TGTGCCATCAGTGAGGACAGGGTTGAGGGCTACACCTTC.

The gene calls are TRBV7-3 and TRBJ2-1; TRBD2 matches 14 bases. Per the germline V gene, CDR1 is SGHTA and CDR2 is FQGTGA. The CDR3 extends over 15 amino acids. Germline trimming cut 5 bases from V and 8 bases from J; bases unmatched to any gene: 5. Here the CDR3 reads CASSQTSGGVDEQFF. The CDR3 DNA follows: TGTGCCAGCAGCCAGACTAGCGGGGGGGTCGATGAGCAGTTCTTC.

The chain employs TRBV27 and TRBJ2-1; D may be TRBD1 (5 bases). With 4 bases removed from V and 7 bases from J, the gap between germline ends came to 17 bases. This CDR3 region has 15 residues. Looked up from germline, CDR1 is MNHEY and CDR2 is SMNVEV (reference sequence). The CDR3 loop is CASSSPGAGMNEQFF. The CDR3 nucleotides read TGTGCCAGCAGTTCCCCCGGTGCAGGGATGAATGAGCAGTTCTTC.

This clone has only one observation. This chain connects TRBV6-1 to TRBJ2-1; maybe TRBD1 (5 bases). This CDR3 spans 14 amino acids. Germline V gene data show CDR1 as MNHNS and CDR2 as SASEGT. V lost 2 bases, J lost 7 bases, and 12 bases lay in between. The CDR3 region is CASSEIHSGNEQFF. DNA of the CDR3: TGTGCCAGCAGTGAAATCCACTCAGGGAATGAGCAGTTCTTC.

The chain combines TRBV20-1 with TRBJ2-1; D is undetermined. Trimming cost V 3 bases and J 5 bases, with 14 bases left between them. The CDR3 loop spans 14 amino acids. CDR1 and CDR2 (germline): DFQATT, SNEGSKA (reference sequence). CDR3 nucleotide sequence: TGCAGTGCTAGTAAGCAGCGTCAGCACAATGAGCAGTTCTTC. Protein product: CSASKQRQHNEQFF.